This TCR beta chain was recorded in a study of beta chain features in type 1 diabetes. Of the isolated RNA, all was reverse transcribed, and so the sequenced material was expressed TCRB transcripts. Clones were sequenced by immunoSEQ multiplex PCR, and TCRdb holds only the in-frame ones, with some missing. The data show hundreds of thousands of clones, under 8.5% seen once. Deletions cut 7 bases from V and 5 bases from J, with 12 bases between. The CDR3 is made up of 13 amino acids. Germline values: CDR1 SGHAT, CDR2 FQDESV (reference sequence). The sample comprised central memory CD4+ T cells from blood. This clonotype originated in a young woman in good health. The V gene is TRBV11-1, the J gene TRBJ2-1; D is perhaps TRBD1 (6 bases). Here the CDR3 DNA reads TGTGCCAGCATCAAGGACAGAAACAATGAGCAGTTCTTC. Its protein is CASIKDRNNEQFF. The full variable domain, its missing parts supplied by reference TRBV11-1 and TRBJ2-1, is EAEVAQSPRYKITEKSQAVAFWCDPISGHATLYWYRQILGQGPELLVQFQDESVVDDSQLPKDRFSAERLKGVDSTLKIQPAELGDSAMYLCASIKDRNNEQFFGPGTRLTVL.